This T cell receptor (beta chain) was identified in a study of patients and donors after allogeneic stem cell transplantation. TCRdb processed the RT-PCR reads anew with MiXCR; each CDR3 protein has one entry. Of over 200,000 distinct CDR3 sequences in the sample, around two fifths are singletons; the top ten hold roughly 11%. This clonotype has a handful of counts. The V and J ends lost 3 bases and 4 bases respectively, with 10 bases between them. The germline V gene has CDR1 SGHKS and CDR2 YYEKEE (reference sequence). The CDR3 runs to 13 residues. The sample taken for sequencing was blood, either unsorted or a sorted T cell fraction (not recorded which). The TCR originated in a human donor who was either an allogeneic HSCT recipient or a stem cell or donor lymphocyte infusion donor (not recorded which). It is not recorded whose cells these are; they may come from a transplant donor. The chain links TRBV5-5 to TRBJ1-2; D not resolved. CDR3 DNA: TGTGCCAGCAGCTCCACCGTATCCTATGGCTACACCTTC. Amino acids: CASSSTVSYGYTF.